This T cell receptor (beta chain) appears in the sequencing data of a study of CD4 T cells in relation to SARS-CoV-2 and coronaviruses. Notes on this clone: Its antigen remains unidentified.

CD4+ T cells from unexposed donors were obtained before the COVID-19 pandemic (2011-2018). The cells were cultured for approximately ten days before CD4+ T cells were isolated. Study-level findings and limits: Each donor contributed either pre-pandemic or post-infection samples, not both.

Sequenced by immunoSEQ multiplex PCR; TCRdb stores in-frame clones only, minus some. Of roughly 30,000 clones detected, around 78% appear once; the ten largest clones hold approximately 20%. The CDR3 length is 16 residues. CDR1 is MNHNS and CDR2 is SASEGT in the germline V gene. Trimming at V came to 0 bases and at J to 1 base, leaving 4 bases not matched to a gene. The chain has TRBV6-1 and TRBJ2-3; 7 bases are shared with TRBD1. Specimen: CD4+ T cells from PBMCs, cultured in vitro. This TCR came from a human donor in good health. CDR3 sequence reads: CASSEAPGQGTDTQYF. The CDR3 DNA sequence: TGTGCCAGCAGTGAAGCCCCCGGACAGGGCACAGATACGCAGTATTTT.